Reported below is one T cell receptor beta chain. Its antigen is unknown. These data originate in a study of cytomegalovirus exposure and HLA in healthy donors. Regarding the study as a whole: Certain indistinguishable V segments, among them TRBV6-2 and TRBV6-3, were excluded. The investigators catalogued 150 to 200 TCR beta chains as cytomegalovirus-associated.

Looked up from germline, CDR1 is MNHEY and CDR2 is SVGAGI. Trimming shortened V by 8 bases and J by 1 base, and 12 bases separated the two germline ends. CDR3 size: 14 residues. PCR involved 60 Vbeta and 13 Jbeta primers. Only in-frame clones appear in the TCRdb table, and some are missing; sequencing was by immunoSEQ multiplex PCR. This sample has some 150,000 clones; around 72% occur once, and the top ten carry around 4.2%. The origin of this receptor is a man between 50 and 59 years old in good health and CMV-seropositive. The chain carries TRBV6-5 and TRBJ2-4; D gene ambiguous. The material sequenced was PBMCs. The CDR3 DNA reads TGTGCCAGCCAGGCGTCAGAGGCCAAAAACATTCAGTACTTC. This codes for CASQASEAKNIQYF.